A single sample gave rise to the 30 T cell receptor beta chains below, sequenced in a study. TCRdb ran MiXCR on the 5' RACE reads and lists one entry per CDR3 protein. The table includes 9,500 to 13,000 distinct CDR3 sequences, 45% to 50% detected once. Sequenced sample: tumor-infiltrating naive CD4+ T cells sorted from the breast tumor. As to subset: naive CD4+ T cells, CD4+CD45RA+CD25-. Receptor source: a female donor with breast cancer.

This clonotype was detected a few times. The chain uses TRBV7-3 and TRBJ2-1, with a possible D match to TRBD1 (5 bases). The CDR3 loop spans 13 amino acids. V shed 6 bases and J shed 7 bases, with 13 bases lying between them. CDR1 and CDR2 (germline): SGHTA, FQGTGA. CDR3 sequence: CASSPTQGNEQFF. The CDR3 bases are TGTGCCAGCAGTCCCACCCAGGGAAATGAGCAGTTCTTC.

As for this clonotype: The CDR3 ends on some other residue instead of the conserved phenylalanine or tryptophan, so this is likely a read error. The genes are TRBV7-2 and TRBJ2-7; D is undetermined. Trimming shortened V by 2 bases and J by 4 bases, and 6 bases separated the two germline ends. This CDR3 is 12 amino acids long. Germline CDR1 SGHTA, CDR2 FQGNSA. The CDR3 spells CASSLKGYEQYL. CDR3 coding DNA: TGTGCCAGCAGCTTAAAAGGGTACGAGCAGTACCTC.

In this sample, this clonotype turned up a few times. The rearrangement uses TRBV6-2 or TRBV6-3 and TRBJ2-5; D could derive from TRBD1 or TRBD2 (5 bases each). From germline, CDR1 is MNHEY and CDR2 SVGEGT. This CDR3 is 14 amino acids long. Trimming took 1 base from V and 5 from J, leaving 11 bases between them. Here the CDR3 DNA reads TGTGCCAGCAGTTACTGGTCCAGGGAGGAGACCCAGTACTTC. Translation gives CASSYWSREETQYF.

V usage is TRBV7-3 and J usage is TRBJ2-3, with TRBD2 identical over 7 bases. The CDR3 runs 14 residues. Germline lookup yields CDR1 SGHTA and CDR2 FQGTGA. J gave up 11 bases and V 0 bases, and 8 bases lay outside the gene matches. The CDR3 spells CASSLTPPSGKQYF. CDR3 bases: TGTGCCAGCAGCTTAACCCCCCCTAGCGGAAAGCAGTATTTT.

This clonotype was seen a handful of times. V is TRBV4-3 and J is TRBJ2-3; D call uncertain. Trimming shortened V by 3 bases and J by 4 bases, and 11 bases separated the two germline ends. The V gene's germline CDR1 is LGHNA and CDR2 YSLEER. The CDR3 totals 14 residues. In DNA, the CDR3 is TGCGCCAGCAGCCATCCCCCCGCCTCAGATACGCAGTATTTT. Translation gives CASSHPPASDTQYF.

This clonotype was observed a few times. The chain combines TRBV20-1 with TRBJ2-3, with D possibly being TRBD1 (5 bases). Looked up from germline, CDR1 is DFQATT and CDR2 is SNEGSKA (reference sequence). Trimming pared 5 bases from V and 2 bases from J, leaving 14 bases between. This CDR3 is built from 14 residues. CDR3: CSAPDSRHTDTQYF. CDR3 sequence (DNA): TGCAGTGCTCCCGACAGCCGGCACACAGATACGCAGTATTTT.

This clonotype showed up just a few times. CDR3 amino acids: CATPRRGTGELFF. CDR3 nucleotide sequence: TGCGCCACCCCCCGGAGGGGTACCGGGGAGCTGTTTTTT. This chain connects TRBV5-1 to TRBJ2-2; TRBD2 is a possible D gene (6 bases). CDR3 length: 13 amino acids. The V gene lost 9 bases and the J gene lost 5 bases, with 14 bases spanning the gap. Germline loops: CDR1 SGHRS, CDR2 YFSETQ.

Points on this clonotype: Being one base from a much bigger clone, this may be a read error. The chain links TRBV7-9 to TRBJ2-1, with D perhaps matching TRBD1 (5 bases). CDR1 and CDR2 from the germline V gene are SEHNR and FQNEAQ (reference sequence). V lost 8 bases to trimming and J lost 0 bases, with 14 bases between them. The CDR3 is 15 residues long. The CDR3 region has the DNA TGTGCCAGCGGTAAAAGACAGAGCTCCTACAATGAGCAGTTCTTC. Residues: CASGKRQSSYNEQFF.

J is TRBJ1-2 and V is TRBV20-1; D ambiguous. Per germline, CDR1 DFQATT and CDR2 SNEGSKA (reference sequence). The CDR3 extends over 12 amino acids. With 7 bases removed from V and 4 bases from J, the gap between germline ends came to 13 bases. In DNA, the CDR3 is TGCAGTGGTGAGAGCAGATCCTATGGCTACACCTTC. Translating it yields CSGESRSYGYTF.

This sequence joins TRBV7-2 and TRBJ2-3, with a possible D match to TRBD1 (6 bases). CDR3 length: 16 amino acids. Trimming pared 5 bases from V and 2 bases from J, leaving 17 bases between. CDR1 SGHTA and CDR2 FQGNSA come from the germline V gene. This CDR3 reads CASSVDRWASTDTQYF. The CDR3, as DNA: TGTGCCAGCAGCGTAGACAGGTGGGCCTCCACAGATACGCAGTATTTT. Filled out from reference TRBV7-2 and TRBJ2-3, the complete variable domain reads GAGVSQSPSNKVTEKGKDVELRCDPISGHTALYWYRQSLGQGLEFLIYFQGNSAPDKSGLPSDRFSAERTGGSVSTLTIQRTQQEDSAVYLCASSVDRWASTDTQYFGPGTRLTVL.

The chain employs TRBV6-5 and TRBJ2-3; 10 bases agree with TRBD1. This CDR3 has 16 residues. Losses at the gene ends were 0 bases for V and 4 bases for J; bases not matched to a gene: 4. Germline values: CDR1 MNHEY, CDR2 SVGAGI. The CDR3 loop is CASSYSPGTGADTQYF. CDR3 coding DNA: TGTGCCAGCAGTTACTCCCCCGGGACAGGGGCAGATACGCAGTATTTT.

The genes are TRBV20-1 and TRBJ1-5; 8 positions match TRBD1. The CDR3 covers 18 residues. V was pared by 2 bases and J by 4 bases, with 16 bases of the junction left unmatched. CDR1 is DFQATT, CDR2 SNEGSKA, per germline (reference sequence). CDR3 bases: TGCAGTGCTAGATGGGGCTCGTCAGGGGGCCGAGGGAATCAGCCCCAGCATTTT. Its translation is CSARWGSSGGRGNQPQHF.

The J gene is TRBJ2-2, the V gene TRBV6-2 or TRBV6-3; 10 positions agree with TRBD2. Germline CDR1 and CDR2: MNHEY and SVGEGT. Unmatched junction bases numbered 10, after V lost 5 bases and J lost 1 base. CDR3 length equals 18 residues. The CDR3 sequence is CASSQGVRLAGNTGELFF. CDR3 nucleotides: TGTGCCAGCAGTCAAGGGGTCCGACTAGCGGGGAACACCGGGGAGCTGTTTTTT.

This clonotype counts as medium-sized. The chain combines TRBV20-1 with TRBJ2-7; tentatively, D is TRBD1 or TRBD2 (5 bases each). Germline V gives CDR1 DFQATT, CDR2 SNEGSKA (reference sequence). This CDR3 is 13 amino acids long. Trimming shortened V by 6 bases and J by 6 bases, and 18 bases separated the two germline ends. The CDR3 bases are TGCAGTGCAGCCACTAGAGGGGCCTTCGAGCAGTACTTC. Amino acid sequence: CSAATRGAFEQYF.

V usage is TRBV5-1 and J usage is TRBJ1-5; 9 nucleotides line up with TRBD1. Germline V gene lookup returns CDR1 SGHRS and CDR2 YFSETQ. The CDR3 is 15 residues long. V lost 4 bases and J lost 5; bases outside the gene matches: 7. DNA for the CDR3: TGCGCCAGCAGCCTGGGACAGGGTGGGGATCAGCCCCAGCATTTT. Its translation is CASSLGQGGDQPQHF.

The V gene is TRBV7-4, the J gene TRBJ1-6; 8 nucleotides agree with TRBD1. CDR1 SGHVT and CDR2 SQSDAQ come from the germline V gene. The CDR3 loop spans 16 amino acids. J lost 8 bases, V lost 3 bases, and 9 bases had no gene match. CDR3 region: CASSFHRGSSDSPLHF. The CDR3 DNA sequence: TGTGCCAGCAGCTTCCACAGGGGGTCGAGTGATTCACCCCTCCACTTT.

CDR3 DNA sequence: TGTGCCAGCAGCTTAGAGGGGGGAACTGAAGCTTTCTTT. This translates into CASSLEGGTEAFF. This chain joins TRBV11-2 and TRBJ1-1; D is possibly TRBD1 (5 bases). This CDR3 spans 13 amino acids. The V end lost 0 bases, the J end lost 5 bases, and 7 bases lay between the germline ends. Germline V gives CDR1 SGHAT, CDR2 FQNNGV.

By proportion, this clonotype is medium-sized (0.01 to 0.1%). As DNA, the CDR3 is TGCAGCGTTGAAGATCTCTACACTGAAGCTTTCTTT. This codes for CSVEDLYTEAFF. This chain connects TRBV29-1 to TRBJ1-1, with unresolved D. The CDR3 loop spans 12 amino acids. The germline gives CDR1 SQVTM, CDR2 ANQGSEA. Trimming took off 0 bases at V and 3 bases at J, with 5 bases between the two ends.

This clonotype was seen a handful of times. V and J are TRBV5-5 and TRBJ2-7, with 11 nucleotides matching TRBD2. The CDR3 spans 18 residues. Trimming cost V 4 bases and J 7 bases; bases outside gene matches: 19. CDR1 and CDR2 from the germline V gene are SGHKS and YYEKEE (reference sequence). CDR3 DNA: TGTGCCAGCAGCCCAACTAGCGGGAGTGGGGCCAGACTCGGGGAGCAGTACTTC. It codes for CASSPTSGSGARLGEQYF.

The genes are TRBV20-1 and TRBJ1-2; 7 nucleotides match TRBD1. This CDR3 region has 11 residues. Germline lookup yields CDR1 DFQATT and CDR2 SNEGSKA (reference sequence). V lost 6 bases and J lost 8; bases outside the gene matches: 6. This chain's CDR3 is CSAPRDSGYTF. Written as DNA, the CDR3 is TGCAGTGCCCCCAGGGACAGCGGCTACACCTTC.

The CDR3 here is CASSQVRTDTQYF. In DNA, the CDR3 is TGTGCCAGCAGCCAGGTTCGGACAGATACGCAGTATTTT. The chain combines TRBV11-3 with TRBJ2-3; D gene unclear. Germline CDR1 SGHNT, CDR2 YENEEA. The CDR3 is made up of 13 amino acids. V was trimmed by 5 bases and J by 3 bases, leaving 9 bases between them. Based on the CDR3 plus reference TRBV11-3 and TRBJ2-3, the full variable domain is EAGVVQSPRYKIIEKKQPVAFWCNPISGHNTLYWYLQNLGQGPELLIRYENEEAVDDSQLPKDRFSAERLKGVDSTLKIQPAELGDSAVYLCASSQVRTDTQYFGPGTRLTVL.

The rearrangement uses TRBV5-1 and TRBJ2-5; 10 positions agree with TRBD1. This CDR3 is built from 15 residues. The ends lost 4 bases at V and 1 base at J; junction bases unmatched: 4. Germline CDR1 is SGHRS and CDR2 is YFSETQ. CDR3 in DNA: TGCGCCAGCAGCCCCGGGACAGGGGTCCAAGAGACCCAGTACTTC. It yields the protein CASSPGTGVQETQYF.

This clonotype occurred once. The chain carries TRBV13 and TRBJ2-1, with 9 bases fitting TRBD2. The CDR3 length is 19 residues. V trimming: 5 bases; J trimming: 3 bases; junction bases outside the gene matches: 17. Germline V gene sequence: CDR1 PRHDT, CDR2 FYEKMQ (reference sequence). The CDR3 sequence: CASSHRTRRTSAFYNEQFF. The CDR3 nucleotides are TGTGCCAGCAGCCACAGGACCCGGAGGACTAGCGCCTTCTACAATGAGCAGTTCTTC.

This clonotype was seen more than once but under ten times. This chain uses TRBV12-3 or TRBV12-4 with TRBJ2-3; TRBD2 might be the D (6 bases). The CDR3 contains 15 residues. V was clipped by 7 bases and J by 0 bases, with 14 bases between them. The CDR3 nucleotides are TGTGCCAGCATCAGGAGCGGGTCTAGCACAGATACGCAGTATTTT. It encodes CASIRSGSSTDTQYF.

This chain connects TRBV15 to TRBJ2-5; D remains unclear. Germline V CDR1 and CDR2: LNHNV, YYDKDF (reference sequence). Trimming cost V 0 bases and J 1 base, with 6 bases left between them. The CDR3 covers 14 residues. The CDR3 DNA is TGTGCCACCAGCAGAGACAGTCTCCAAGAGACCCAGTACTTC. Encoded protein: CATSRDSLQETQYF.

The table lists this clonotype with a few counts. The chain carries TRBV11-2 and TRBJ2-4, with D possibly called TRBD1 or TRBD2 (5 bases each). The CDR3 has 18 residues. Germline CDR1 reads SGHAT; CDR2 reads FQNNGV. Between the trimmed V and J ends, which lost 2 bases and 0 bases, there was a span of 17 bases. The DNA of the CDR3 is TGTGCCAGCAGCTTAAGGGCAGGGAGATTTTTAGCCAAAAACATTCAGTACTTC. As protein: CASSLRAGRFLAKNIQYF.

The chain uses TRBV5-1 and TRBJ2-1, with D possibly TRBD2 on 5 matching bases. CDR3 length equals 14 residues. Germline CDR1 is SGHRS and CDR2 is YFSETQ. V lost 6 bases to trimming and J lost 0 bases, with 10 bases between them. In DNA form, the CDR3 reads TGCGCCAGCAAAGCGGCCAGCTCCTACAATGAGCAGTTCTTC. It specifies CASKAASSYNEQFF.

The chain recombines TRBV3-1 with TRBJ1-5, with 9 bases aligning to TRBD1. Germline CDR1 is LGHDT and CDR2 is YNNKEL (reference sequence). Trimming took 3 bases from V and 3 from J; bases not matched to a gene: 6. CDR3 length equals 16 residues. The DNA of the CDR3 is TGTGCCAGCAGCCAGGCGGGGACAGGGAACAATCAGCCCCAGCATTTT. Amino acid sequence: CASSQAGTGNNQPQHF.

The sample holds a few counts of this clonotype. The rearrangement links TRBV7-8 to TRBJ2-7; tentative D call: TRBD2 (5 bases). The germline V gene encodes CDR1 SGHVS and CDR2 FQNEAQ. V was cut by 5 bases and J by 3 bases, with 23 bases left in between. CDR3 length: 17 residues. CDR3 loop: CASSAFVFLNDYYEQYF. CDR3 in DNA: TGTGCCAGCAGCGCCTTCGTTTTTTTGAATGACTACTACGAGCAGTACTTC.

This chain joins TRBV6-2 or TRBV6-3 and TRBJ2-1, with a possible D match to TRBD1 (7 bases). The V and J ends lost 6 bases and 5 bases respectively, with 14 bases between them. The CDR3 has 14 residues. Germline-derived CDR1 and CDR2 are MNHEY and SVGEGT. The CDR3 DNA reads as TGTGCCAGCAGGCGGGACAGCCCAAACAATGAGCAGTTCTTC. It specifies CASRRDSPNNEQFF.